The entry below gives a single TCR beta chain sequence along with its context. Its antigen is as yet unknown. This sample is drawn from a study of T cell responses to AZD1222 COVID-19 vaccine. Study results and limitations: Reports say nearly half of spike-specific TCRs go after unmutated variant regions.

Profiled with immunoSEQ multiplex PCR; TCRdb holds only in-frame clones, not every one. The sample yields 100,000 or so clones, approximately 90% seen once. Sequenced here: peripheral blood, sampled on day 0 of AZD1222 vaccination. This clonotype originated in an adult in good health.

Here the CDR3 DNA reads TGTGCCAGCAGCCAAGATGTAGGAATTCTCTCCTACAATGAGCAGTTCTTC. Translating gives CASSQDVGILSYNEQFF. This chain uses TRBV3-1 (or the pseudogene TRBV3-2) with TRBJ2-1, with D uncertain. Germline V gives CDR1 LGHDT, CDR2 YNNKEL (reference sequence). Between the trimmed V and J ends, which lost 0 bases and 0 bases, there was a span of 12 bases. This CDR3 region has 17 residues.